This T cell receptor beta chain was captured by sequencing in a study of blood T cell repertoires in COVID-19. Study information: Specimens from acute and convalescent COVID-19 originated in the United States, Italy and Spain. PBMCs, B-cell-depleted T cells, or T cells provided the cDNA or gDNA that made up the material.

Germline CDR1 LNHDA, CDR2 SQIVND (reference sequence). V was trimmed by 0 bases and J by 7 bases, leaving 12 bases between them. The CDR3 contains 15 residues. Per the study methods: Nucleated cell counts were estimated from reference gene primer amplification. Some clones are missing from TCRdb's copy, which holds only in-frame ones; the method was immunoSEQ multiplex PCR. V and J calls and clone size are those listed in that table; D and trimming were worked out from the DNA. The sample carries a few hundred thousand clones, roughly 84% recorded once. This clonotype was sampled from a woman aged 18-30 years with acute or convalescent COVID-19. Sequenced input: peripheral blood. The rearrangement uses TRBV19 and TRBJ1-4, with unresolved D. The CDR3 nucleotides are TGTGCCAGTAGTATAGATCTGGCCCTGGCTGAAAAACTGTTTTTT. This codes for CASSIDLALAEKLFF.